The T cell receptor beta chain under discussion was sequenced for a study of cytomegalovirus exposure and HLA in healthy donors. Background on the study: In an early release, HLA-typed donors contributed tens of millions of unique TCR sequences.

The primer mix had 60 Vbeta and 13 Jbeta primers. As originally analysed: About 11 million shared chains were among the roughly 78 million unique TCR beta chains that a later analysis counted. Assay used: immunoSEQ multiplex PCR; TCRdb lists only in-frame clones, some missing. V and J calls and clone size are copied from that table; D and trimming were computed from the DNA. The sample holds about 160,000 clones; less than 90% are singletons and the top ten take 1.9%. Looked up from germline, CDR1 is WNHNN and CDR2 is SYGVQD (reference sequence). J gave up 8 bases and V 6 bases, and 12 bases lay outside the gene matches. The length of the CDR3 is 15 residues. This clone has just one count.

The chain employs TRBV10-1 and TRBJ1-4, with 7 bases identical to TRBD1. The sample comprised PBMCs. This TCR derives from a man aged 18-30 years in good health and CMV-seronegative. The CDR3 DNA is TGCGCCAGCAGAGGTCAGACAGGGCAAAGGGAAAAACTGTTTTTT. Translated, it gives CASRGQTGQREKLFF.